These T cell receptor beta chains were read from a single sample in a study of OX40 agonist ivuxolimab in advanced cancers. TCRdb keeps only in-frame clones here, not all; method: immunoSEQ multiplex PCR. This table holds more than 40,000 clones, around 82% found once. Specimen: CD4+ or CD8+ T cells sorted from blood, collected in a trial of the OX40 agonist ivuxolimab. The source is an adult with an advanced solid tumor such as melanoma, head and neck, liver or kidney cancer. Both conserved end residues are part of each CDR3. Each record gives: V gene, J gene, CDR3 protein.

>TRBV7-8|TRBJ2-5
CASSLIRELQETQYF
>TRBV5-1|TRBJ2-3
CASRGTSGTDTQYF
>TRBV7-9|TRBJ2-7
CASSLVRGTAPYEQYF
>TRBV27|TRBJ1-1
CATPGGEGNTEAFF
>TRBV5-1|TRBJ2-2
CASSLNQGGTGGELFF
>TRBV28|TRBJ1-1
CASRGTGVGTEAFF
>TRBV5-1|TRBJ1-2
CASRVGVGPSYGYTF
>TRBV10-3|TRBJ1-2
CAISESSFRRGGYTF
>TRBV5-1|TRBJ2-7
CASSLERGTVSLYF
>TRBV23-1|TRBJ1-2
CASQQSIQQGEGGYTF
>TRBV5-1|TRBJ2-5
CASSLGRTEETQYF
>TRBV18|TRBJ1-2
CASSPQGDRYGYTF
>TRBV30|TRBJ2-3
CAWSTSADTQYF
>TRBV5-1|TRBJ1-3
CASSFGTTGNTIYF
>TRBV5-1|TRBJ2-1
CASSRDRENEQFF
>TRBV5-4|TRBJ1-2
CASSLGGAARYGYTF
>TRBV21-1|TRBJ2-7
CASSRPGTQAYEQYF
>TRBV6-1|TRBJ1-5
CASSDQGGIQPQHF
>TRBV21-1|TRBJ1-4
CASSKKIGTPFTTNEKLFF
>TRBV21-1|TRBJ2-2
CASSVRSNTGELFF
>TRBV2|TRBJ2-2
CASSPGLADTGELFF
>TRBV6-5|TRBJ1-1
CASRRRGLNTEAFF
>TRBV28|TRBJ2-1
CASRTPPPGGRNEQFF
>TRBV11-2|TRBJ2-7
CASTLGNTGFGYEQYF
>TRBV5-1|TRBJ2-5
CASSTREGETQYF
>TRBV7-2|TRBJ2-3
CASTAGLVRDTQYF
>TRBV19|TRBJ2-7
CASSIGALSYEQYF
>TRBV19|TRBJ1-1
CASSIGLEAFF
>TRBV6-5|TRBJ2-3
CASSSLGVSTDTQYF
>TRBV5-1|TRBJ1-2
CASSSTGNYGYTF
>TRBV14|TRBJ2-5
CASSPRWGKETQYF
>TRBV18|TRBJ2-7
CASSPDMTLAGEQYF
>TRBV5-1|TRBJ2-7
CASSRRESSGEQYF
>TRBV9|TRBJ2-1
CASSPVAGPYNEQFF
>TRBV7-8|TRBJ2-7
CASSAYRVSSSYEQYF
>TRBV5-1|TRBJ2-7
CASSLFPGTEEQYF
>TRBV7-9|TRBJ1-5
CASTSGNQPQHF
>TRBV30|TRBJ2-2
CAWTGRFKSPNEHRGAVF
>TRBV14|TRBJ1-5
CASSTGSGNQPQHF
>TRBV4-1|TRBJ1-4
CASSQEWSGVGNEKLFF
>TRBV19|TRBJ1-1
CASGQPNTEAFF
>TRBV27|TRBJ2-1
CASARWSGTGNEQFF
>TRBV5-1|TRBJ1-2
CASSLAGTDNYGYTF
>TRBV29-1|TRBJ1-2
CSVWRSTGDGYTF
>TRBV7-9|TRBJ1-2
CASSGDRDPGYTF